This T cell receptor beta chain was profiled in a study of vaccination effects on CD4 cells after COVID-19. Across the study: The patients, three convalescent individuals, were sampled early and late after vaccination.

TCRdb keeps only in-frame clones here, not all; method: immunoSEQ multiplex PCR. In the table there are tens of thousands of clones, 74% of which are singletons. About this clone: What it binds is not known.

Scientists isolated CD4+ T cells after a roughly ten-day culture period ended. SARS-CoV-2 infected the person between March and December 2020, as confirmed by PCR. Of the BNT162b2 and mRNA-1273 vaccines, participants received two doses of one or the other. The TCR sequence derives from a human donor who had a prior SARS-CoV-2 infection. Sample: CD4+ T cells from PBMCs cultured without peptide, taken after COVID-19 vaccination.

The CDR3 sequence: CASSTFPGQGAKDTGELFF. The CDR3 bases are TGTGCCAGCTCAACATTCCCGGGACAGGGGGCTAAGGACACCGGGGAGCTGTTTTTT. J is TRBJ2-2 and V is TRBV18; 12 nucleotides agree with TRBD1. The CDR3 sequence is 19 residues long. Germline V gives CDR1 KGHSH, CDR2 LQKENI. The V and J ends lost 5 bases and 3 bases, in that order; junction bases with no gene match: 13.